This T cell receptor (beta chain) was captured by sequencing in a study of T cell responses to AZD1222 COVID-19 vaccine. Profiled with immunoSEQ multiplex PCR; TCRdb holds only in-frame clones, not every one. This table has about 80,000 clones, around 87% appearing once. The TCR sequence derives from an adult in good health. The sequences come from peripheral blood, collected on day 0 of AZD1222 vaccination.

The DNA of the CDR3 is TGCGCCAGCAGCACACAGGAGGATGGCTATGGCTACACCTTC. It translates to CASSTQEDGYGYTF. The J gene is TRBJ1-2, the V gene TRBV4-1; D might be TRBD1 (5 bases). Germline CDR1 and CDR2: MGHRA and YSYEKL. The CDR3 is 14 residues long. The V and J ends lost 5 bases and 4 bases respectively, with 14 bases between them.